This entry lists 17 T cell receptor beta chains sequenced from one sample in a study of cytomegalovirus exposure and HLA in healthy donors. The primer mix had 60 Vbeta and 13 Jbeta primers. Clones were read by immunoSEQ multiplex PCR, and TCRdb kept only the in-frame ones, dropping some. The data contain about 170,000 clones, roughly 80% of them singletons. Sequencing used PBMCs. These receptors all stem from a male donor in good health and CMV-seronegative.

The sample holds one count of this clone. The V gene is TRBV2, the J gene TRBJ2-7, with D possibly being TRBD1 (6 bases). The germline CDR1 and CDR2 sequences are SNHLY and FYNNEI. The germline V and J ends were trimmed by 8 bases and 8 bases, with 13 bases remaining between them. The CDR3 covers 11 residues. CDR3 bases: TGTGCCAGCTTATACAGGGCTCAGCAGTACTTC. Translated, it gives CASLYRAQQYF.

The chain combines TRBV10-3 with TRBJ2-3; 13 positions match TRBD2. The CDR3 totals 14 residues. Germline lookup yields CDR1 ENHRY and CDR2 SYGVKD. The V and J ends lost 10 bases and 5 bases, in that order; junction bases with no gene match: 6. CDR3 in amino acids: CATQTSGGLDTQYF. CDR3 bases: TGTGCCACTCAGACTAGCGGGGGGTTAGATACGCAGTATTTT.

The chain uses TRBV7-9 and TRBJ2-1, with 12 bases lining up with TRBD2. Germline values: CDR1 SEHNR, CDR2 FQNEAQ (reference sequence). The CDR3 totals 17 residues. J gave up 4 bases and V 4 bases, and 8 bases lay outside the gene matches. DNA of the CDR3: TGTGCCAGCAGCTCATCTTCTAGCGGGGGGGAGTACAATGAGCAGTTCTTC. Translating it yields CASSSSSSGGEYNEQFF.

The V call is TRBV5-1, the J call TRBJ2-1; TRBD2 might be the D (5 bases). Trimming stripped 0 bases from V and 6 bases from J, with 7 bases between. Germline values: CDR1 SGHRS, CDR2 YFSETQ. The CDR3 covers 13 residues. The CDR3 bases are TGCGCCAGCAGCTTGGACGCGGGCAATGAGCAGTTCTTC. Protein product: CASSLDAGNEQFF. The complete variable domain, with remaining parts taken from reference TRBV5-1 and TRBJ2-1, reads KAGVTQTPRYLIKTRGQQVTLSCSPISGHRSVSWYQQTPGQGLQFLFEYFSETQRNKGNFPGRFSGRQFSNSRSEMNVSTLELGDSALYLCASSLDAGNEQFFGPGTRLTVL.

This clone was counted once. At one end the junction does not follow the germline gene, possibly because of a read error. The rearrangement links TRBV5-6 to TRBJ1-5; 8 bases match TRBD1. The CDR3 length is 13 residues. The germline CDR1 and CDR2 sequences are SGHDT and YYEEEE. The CDR3 spells CASSLDRAQPQHF. The CDR3 coding sequence is TGTGCCAGCAGTTTGGACAGGGCTCAGCCCCAGCATTTT.

V usage is TRBV7-9 and J usage is TRBJ2-1, with 8 positions matching TRBD2. Germline V gene lookup returns CDR1 SEHNR and CDR2 FQNEAQ (reference sequence). V trimming: 4 bases; J trimming: 0 bases; junction bases outside the gene matches: 5. This CDR3 is built from 16 residues. CDR3 sequence: CASSSLAGSSYNEQFF. The DNA for the CDR3 is TGTGCCAGCAGCTCCTTAGCGGGGAGCTCCTACAATGAGCAGTTCTTC.

This chain's CDR3 is CASSLSSGLRTDTQYF. Written as DNA, the CDR3 is TGTGCCAGCAGCTTGAGTAGCGGTTTACGCACAGATACGCAGTATTTT. V usage is TRBV5-6 and J usage is TRBJ2-3, with D possibly matching TRBD2 (6 bases). Trimming removed 1 base at V and 1 base at J, with 13 bases between. The germline V gene encodes CDR1 SGHDT and CDR2 YYEEEE. The CDR3 consists of 16 residues.

This clone was detected a few times. V gene TRBV5-8 combines with J gene TRBJ2-3; unclear D gene. The germline CDR1 and CDR2 sequences are SGHTS and YDEGEE. V was cut by 0 bases and J by 4 bases, with 15 bases left in between. The CDR3 totals 16 residues. In DNA form, the CDR3 reads TGTGCCAGCAGCTTGGTGGGCCACCAGTATGCAGATACGCAGTATTTT. It translates to CASSLVGHQYADTQYF.

V gene TRBV4-1 combines with J gene TRBJ1-6, with unresolved D. The CDR3 is made up of 16 amino acids. Trimming left V 1 base short and J 0 bases short, with 7 bases between. CDR1 and CDR2 (germline): MGHRA, YSYEKL. CDR3 sequence (DNA): TGCGCCAGCAGCCAAGCCACCAGCTCCTATAATTCACCCCTCCACTTT. It yields the protein CASSQATSSYNSPLHF.

This rearrangement joins TRBV6-1 to TRBJ1-5, with D possibly matching TRBD1 (5 bases). The CDR3 sequence is 15 residues long. Germline loops: CDR1 MNHNS, CDR2 SASEGT. Trimming shortened V by 8 bases and J by 5 bases, and 19 bases separated the two germline ends. The CDR3, as DNA: TGTGCCAGCCGACCTAGGCGGGGGGGGGATCAGCCCCAGCATTTT. It encodes CASRPRRGGDQPQHF.

The J gene is TRBJ2-7, the V gene TRBV6-5, with TRBD1 matching over 8 bases. This CDR3 comprises 13 residues. With V trimmed by 6 bases and J by 5 bases, 6 bases remained unmatched. CDR1 is MNHEY, CDR2 SVGAGI, per germline. The CDR3 protein is CASSLDRANEQYF. The CDR3 bases are TGTGCCAGCAGCCTGGACAGGGCTAACGAGCAGTACTTC.

The chain combines TRBV19 with TRBJ1-1, with D uncertain. The CDR3 extends over 13 amino acids. CDR1 is LNHDA, CDR2 SQIVND, per germline (reference sequence). V was pared by 7 bases and J by 6 bases, with 15 bases between. CDR3 bases: TGTGCCAGTATACAGACAACCGGGGCTGAAGCTTTCTTT. This translates into CASIQTTGAEAFF.

This clone was observed once. Germline and junction disagree at one end, which may indicate a read error. V and J are TRBV7-9 and TRBJ1-1; D is undetermined. The CDR3 extends over 15 amino acids. CDR1 is SEHNR, CDR2 FQNEAQ, per germline (reference sequence). The CDR3 DNA sequence: TGTTCCAGCAGCCTCCGTGGAGTCATGAACACTGAAGCTTTCTTT. Translation: CSSSLRGVMNTEAFF.

The chain recombines TRBV18 with TRBJ2-5; 9 bases align to TRBD1. Germline loops: CDR1 KGHSH, CDR2 LQKENI. The V segment lost 1 base and the J segment 5 bases; nucleotides outside the gene matches: 2. This CDR3 comprises 14 residues. The DNA of the CDR3 is TGTGCCAGCTCACCACAAGGACAGGGGGAGACCCAGTACTTC. This sequence encodes CASSPQGQGETQYF.

The CDR3 here is CASSLAPTSTDTQYF. Written as DNA, the CDR3 is TGTGCCAGCTCACTGGCACCGACTAGCACAGATACGCAGTATTTT. The chain employs TRBV18 and TRBJ2-3; no definite D call. This CDR3 has 15 residues. Germline lookup yields CDR1 KGHSH and CDR2 LQKENI. The V end lost 4 bases, the J end lost 0 bases, and 11 bases lay between the germline ends.

The CDR3 sequence is CASSLTGTSGGQTQYF. DNA of the CDR3: TGTGCCAGCAGCCTCACCGGGACTAGCGGGGGTCAGACCCAGTACTTC. This rearrangement joins TRBV7-8 to TRBJ2-5; 14 positions agree with TRBD2. Germline CDR1 is SGHVS and CDR2 is FQNEAQ. This CDR3 has 16 residues. Trimming at V came to 5 bases and at J to 6 bases, leaving 8 bases not matched to a gene.

This clone was counted a single time. The chain carries TRBV5-8 and TRBJ1-5; D not certain. CDR3 size: 11 residues. With 4 bases removed from V and 10 bases from J, the gap between germline ends came to 9 bases. Per germline, CDR1 SGHTS and CDR2 YDEGEE. DNA of the CDR3: TGTGCCAGCAGCGCCACAGTTCCCCAGCATTTT. Translation gives CASSATVPQHF. Together with reference TRBV5-8 and TRBJ1-5, the CDR3 gives the full variable domain: EAGVTQSPTHLIKTRGQQATLRCSPISGHTSVYWYQQALGLGLQFLLWYDEGEERNRGNFPPRFSGRQFPNYSSELNVNALELEDSALYLCASSATVPQHFGDGTRLSIL.